This TCR beta chain was identified in a study of T cells in tuberculosis (dated by TCRdb to the late 2010s). Context from the whole study: To characterize T cells specific for the mycobacterial lipid antigen glucose monomycolate (GMM), the study used CD1B tetramers together with high-throughput TCR immunosequencing. In a South African clinical cohort, IGRA-negative adolescents, IGRA-positive adolescents with latent tuberculosis and adults with active tuberculosis were compared, with ten to eleven people in each group.

V loses 2 bases, J loses 0 bases, and the germline ends lie 13 bases apart. The CDR3 starts with the cysteine, ends with the phenylalanine, and has 16 residues. Only CDR3 DNA is held: 48 bases, read in frame from base 1. Reading the germline V gene gives CDR1 SNHLY and CDR2 FYNNEI. TCR libraries were generated with the immunoSEQ multiplex PCR assay, using TCR-beta and/or TCR-alpha/delta assays for each sample. Amplified TCR libraries were sequenced on the Illumina high-throughput platform. Per the authors' processing: Clustering and dimensionality reduction relied on pairwise TCRdist distances among GMM-specific receptors from T cells that were either sorted ex vivo or expanded in vitro. Each clinical repertoire was scored by mean NN-distance, the average TCRdist to the nearest 10% of tetramer-positive reference sequences. GEM TCR motif frequency was calculated as the fraction of unique TCRs that matched known GEM sequences in V/J usage and CDR3 length. Linear discriminant analysis with leave-one-out cross-validation, implemented in scikit-learn, was used to classify active tuberculosis. TCRdb limited this immuneACCESS table to in-frame rearrangements with V and J called. A share of clones is missing; checked studies link under half to unresolved V genes, and the rest is unexplained. For V, J and clone size, that table is used; D and trimming come from the DNA. The sample table lists 45,000 or so clones, nearly 97% of them with a count of one. The ten largest clones take up around 3.3% of the sample.

At study entry, a tuberculin skin test and the QuantiFERON-TB GOLD In-Tube IGRA were used to screen adolescents for latent tuberculosis infection. Immunosequencing of unsorted cryopreserved PBMC covered, on average, about 91,000 T cells per clinical donor. Eleven high schools in the Worcester region of the Western Cape, South Africa, served as enrollment sites for adolescents aged 12 to 18 years. Ten M. tuberculosis-infected and around ten uninfected adolescents were selected with matching for age and sex. For the adolescents, PBMC were isolated by density centrifugation from freshly drawn heparinized blood and then cryopreserved. Turning to this clone: Its antigen remains undetermined. No base quality information exists; no much larger clone differs at one position.

Results the study describes overall, beyond this receptor: Clinical samples were selected based on the availability of cryopreserved specimens, with adults included as active tuberculosis cases and adolescents included as controls. The smaller NN-distances were partly driven by shorter CDR3-alpha lengths in active tuberculosis patients, and the difference for TCR-beta did not reach statistical significance. A classifier using the diverse GMM-specific repertoire reached roughly 89% accuracy (AUROC roughly 0.9), compared with about 63% accuracy using GEM motif frequencies. Active tuberculosis TCR-alpha repertoires showed smaller mean NN-distances to GMM-specific TCRs than IGRA-negative controls, suggesting clonal expansion of these TCRs.

The sequence links TRBV2 to TRBJ1-1, with TRBD1 tentatively as D gene (6 bases match). The source material was PBMCs. The TCR originated in a donor aged 10 to 29 with latent tuberculosis or without tuberculosis infection. CDR3 protein: CASSERGRGMNTEAFF. The sequence in DNA is TGTGCCAGCAGTGAAAGGGGAAGGGGGATGAACACTGAAGCTTTCTTT.